Following are 18 T cell receptor beta chains from one sample sequenced in a study of tumor-infiltrating lymphocytes in oesophageal squamous cell carcinoma. TCRdb recomputed calls from the PCR reads with MiXCR, one row per CDR3 protein. The data show 15,000 to 20,000 distinct CDR3 sequences, less than 50% seen once. The source material was normal esophageal tissue next to the tumor. The receptors come from a female donor with esophageal squamous cell carcinoma.

Regarding this clonotype: The CDR3 does not end in the conserved phenylalanine or tryptophan, so this is likely a read error. The chain employs TRBV7-2 and TRBJ1-6; TRBD1 matches at 10 bases. The V gene end was trimmed by 5 bases and the J gene end by 9 bases; junction bases not matched to a gene: 7. The V gene's germline CDR1 is SGHTA and CDR2 FQGNSA. This CDR3 contains 15 residues. CDR3 loop: CASSPRQGAGSPLHV. In DNA form, the CDR3 reads TGTGCCAGCAGCCCCCGACAGGGGGCCGGTTCACCCCTCCACGTT.

The rearrangement uses TRBV12-3 or TRBV12-4 and TRBJ1-2; D is undetermined. The CDR3 spans 12 residues. The V and J ends lost 5 bases and 8 bases respectively, with 12 bases between them. The CDR3 DNA follows: TGTGCCAGCAGTGTCAACGGTGGGGGCTACACCTTC. Amino acid sequence: CASSVNGGGYTF.

This clonotype rates as large. This chain links TRBV7-2 with TRBJ2-3; D might be TRBD1 or TRBD2, each matching 5 bases. Trimming took off 5 bases at V and 7 bases at J, with 19 bases between the two ends. The CDR3 has 15 residues. Germline V lookup: CDR1 SGHTA, CDR2 FQGNSA. Here the CDR3 DNA reads TGTGCCAGCAGCGAAACCGGGACCGCAGTCCATACGCAGTATTTT. Translated, it gives CASSETGTAVHTQYF.

The rearrangement links TRBV6-1 to TRBJ2-2; unclear D gene. This CDR3 region has 14 residues. Germline assignment: CDR1 MNHNS and CDR2 SASEGT. V shed 1 base and J shed 4 bases, with 7 bases lying between them. CDR3 DNA: TGTGCCAGCAGTGAAGGATTGATCACCGGGGAGCTGTTTTTT. Amino acids: CASSEGLITGELFF.

This clonotype was recorded only once. The chain joins TRBV5-1 to TRBJ1-4; D remains unclear. CDR3 length: 14 amino acids. V was trimmed by 4 bases and J by 3 bases, leaving 10 bases between them. Germline-derived CDR1 and CDR2 are SGHRS and YFSETQ. CDR3 coding DNA: TGCGCCAGCAGCGGACCAGGATCTAATGAAAAACTGTTTTTT. Encoded protein: CASSGPGSNEKLFF.

V is TRBV7-3 and J is TRBJ2-5; TRBD2 matches 10 bases. The tail of the sequence fits TRBJ2-1 better, so the J call may be wrong. Per the germline V gene, CDR1 is SGHTA and CDR2 is FQGTGA. This CDR3 has 13 amino acids. Here the CDR3 DNA reads TGTGCCAGCAGCTTCTCAGCTAGCGGGGGGCAGTTCTTC. As protein: CASSFSASGGQFF.

This clonotype was recorded at least ten times. The V call is TRBV6-1, the J call TRBJ2-3, with D uncertain. This CDR3 comprises 12 residues. V lost 5 bases to trimming and J lost 2 bases, with 5 bases between them. Germline CDR1 and CDR2: MNHNS and SASEGT. CDR3 protein: CASSSVTDTQYF. The CDR3 nucleotides are TGTGCCAGCAGTTCCGTCACAGATACGCAGTATTTT.

The chain uses TRBV7-2 and TRBJ2-1; D is unresolved. The tail of the sequence fits TRBJ2-7 better, so the J call may be wrong. Germline-derived CDR1 and CDR2 are SGHTA and FQGNSA. This CDR3 comprises 14 residues. The CDR3 loop is CASSLDVAIYEQYF. The CDR3 bases are TGTGCCAGCAGCTTAGACGTCGCAATTTACGAGCAGTACTTC.

V gene TRBV11-2 combines with J gene TRBJ1-2; 8 nucleotides agree with TRBD1. J was trimmed by 4 bases and V by 1 base; bases with no gene match: 2. The CDR3 extends over 14 amino acids. From germline, CDR1 is SGHAT and CDR2 FQNNGV. The CDR3 nucleotides read TGTGCCAGCAGCTTAGTCCAGGGGGCCTATGGCTACACCTTC. It specifies CASSLVQGAYGYTF.

This clonotype is deemed medium-sized (0.01 to 0.1%). The chain joins TRBV7-9 to TRBJ2-3; D not certain. The DNA end favors TRBJ2-7, so the J call may be wrong. Germline V gives CDR1 SEHNR, CDR2 FQNEAQ (reference sequence). CDR3 length: 11 amino acids. CDR3 sequence: CASSLSHEQYF. CDR3 nucleotide sequence: TGTGCCAGCAGCTTATCTCACGAGCAGTACTTC.

This clonotype showed up just a few times. CDR3 sequence (DNA): TGTGCCAGCAGTGGCTCCAACCTCCGCAATGAGCAGTACTTC. Amino acid sequence: CASSGSNLRNEQYF. The V call is TRBV12-3 or TRBV12-4, the J call TRBJ2-1, with D uncertain. The DNA end lines up better with TRBJ2-7; the J call may be wrong. CDR3 size: 14 residues.

The rearrangement joins TRBV6-6 to TRBJ2-5, with D possibly being TRBD1 (6 bases). Germline V gene lookup returns CDR1 MNHNY and CDR2 SVGAGI (reference sequence). The CDR3 has 14 amino acids. V was trimmed by 4 bases and J by 4 bases, leaving 13 bases between them. In DNA form, the CDR3 reads TGTGCCAGCAGTTTATCAGGGGTGGGAGAGACCCAGTACTTC. Protein sequence: CASSLSGVGETQYF.

Concerning this clonotype itself: The missing conserved phenylalanine or tryptophan at the end of this CDR3 makes a read error likely. The DNA is omitted, as the CDR3 cannot be located on it reliably, and the CDR3 follows TCRdb's listing. V is TRBV7-8 and J is TRBJ1-1. The length of the CDR3 is 18 amino acids, counting both ends. Per the germline V gene, CDR1 is SGHVS and CDR2 is FQNEAQ. The CDR3 sequence: CASSLLCREATTSSTSGQ.

In its sample, this clonotype was seen a few times. This chain connects TRBV7-2 to TRBJ2-5, with 8 bases that match TRBD2. V trimming: 0 bases; J trimming: 2 bases; junction bases outside the gene matches: 5. CDR3 size: 16 residues. CDR1 is SGHTA, CDR2 FQGNSA, per germline. The CDR3 coding sequence is TGTGCCAGCAGCTTAGCGAGCGGGAGATTGCAAGAGACCCAGTACTTC. Translating gives CASSLASGRLQETQYF.

This clonotype was counted a few times. The V gene is TRBV7-4, the J gene TRBJ2-1; D unclear. Matching the DNA end better, TRBJ2-7 makes the J call doubtful. This CDR3 contains 12 residues. CDR1 and CDR2 (germline): SGHVT, SQSDAQ. This CDR3 is CASSSLRYEQYF. The CDR3 DNA sequence: TGTGCCAGCAGCTCACTGCGGTACGAGCAGTACTTC.

On this clonotype: A read error may explain this, as a much larger clone is one base away. CDR3 nucleotide sequence: TGTGCCAGCAGCTTACACACTGTCACCGGGGAGCTGTATTTT. Residues: CASSLHTVTGELYF. V is TRBV7-4 and J is TRBJ2-3, with D perhaps matching TRBD2 (5 bases). The V end lost 2 bases, the J end lost 14 bases, and 20 bases lay between the germline ends. The CDR3 is made up of 14 amino acids. CDR1 and CDR2 from the germline V gene are SGHVT and SQSDAQ.

Concerning this clonotype itself: Lacking the conserved final phenylalanine or tryptophan, this CDR3 likely reflects a read error. Because the CDR3's place on the DNA is in doubt, the DNA is left out and the CDR3 is given as listed by TCRdb. V gene TRBV7-6 combines with J gene TRBJ2-5; the table gives TRBD2 as D, unverified against the DNA. Germline CDR1 is SGHVS and CDR2 is FNYEAQ. The CDR3 numbers 17 amino acids, ends counted. CDR3 protein: CASSPARGHTYEQYFGN.

This chain connects TRBV7-6 to TRBJ1-1; the D is unclear. Germline V gene lookup returns CDR1 SGHVS and CDR2 FNYEAQ. This CDR3 region has 13 residues. Trimming left V 2 bases short and J 1 base short, with 5 bases between. CDR3 residues: CASSLSQNTEAFF. For the CDR3, the DNA is TGTGCCAGCAGCTTAAGTCAGAACACTGAAGCTTTCTTT. Filled out from reference TRBV7-6 and TRBJ1-1, the complete variable domain reads GAGVSQSPRYKVTKRGQDVALRCDPISGHVSLYWYRQALGQGPEFLTYFNYEAQQDKSGLPNDRFSAERPEGSISTLTIQRTEQRDSAMYRCASSLSQNTEAFFGQGTRLTVV.